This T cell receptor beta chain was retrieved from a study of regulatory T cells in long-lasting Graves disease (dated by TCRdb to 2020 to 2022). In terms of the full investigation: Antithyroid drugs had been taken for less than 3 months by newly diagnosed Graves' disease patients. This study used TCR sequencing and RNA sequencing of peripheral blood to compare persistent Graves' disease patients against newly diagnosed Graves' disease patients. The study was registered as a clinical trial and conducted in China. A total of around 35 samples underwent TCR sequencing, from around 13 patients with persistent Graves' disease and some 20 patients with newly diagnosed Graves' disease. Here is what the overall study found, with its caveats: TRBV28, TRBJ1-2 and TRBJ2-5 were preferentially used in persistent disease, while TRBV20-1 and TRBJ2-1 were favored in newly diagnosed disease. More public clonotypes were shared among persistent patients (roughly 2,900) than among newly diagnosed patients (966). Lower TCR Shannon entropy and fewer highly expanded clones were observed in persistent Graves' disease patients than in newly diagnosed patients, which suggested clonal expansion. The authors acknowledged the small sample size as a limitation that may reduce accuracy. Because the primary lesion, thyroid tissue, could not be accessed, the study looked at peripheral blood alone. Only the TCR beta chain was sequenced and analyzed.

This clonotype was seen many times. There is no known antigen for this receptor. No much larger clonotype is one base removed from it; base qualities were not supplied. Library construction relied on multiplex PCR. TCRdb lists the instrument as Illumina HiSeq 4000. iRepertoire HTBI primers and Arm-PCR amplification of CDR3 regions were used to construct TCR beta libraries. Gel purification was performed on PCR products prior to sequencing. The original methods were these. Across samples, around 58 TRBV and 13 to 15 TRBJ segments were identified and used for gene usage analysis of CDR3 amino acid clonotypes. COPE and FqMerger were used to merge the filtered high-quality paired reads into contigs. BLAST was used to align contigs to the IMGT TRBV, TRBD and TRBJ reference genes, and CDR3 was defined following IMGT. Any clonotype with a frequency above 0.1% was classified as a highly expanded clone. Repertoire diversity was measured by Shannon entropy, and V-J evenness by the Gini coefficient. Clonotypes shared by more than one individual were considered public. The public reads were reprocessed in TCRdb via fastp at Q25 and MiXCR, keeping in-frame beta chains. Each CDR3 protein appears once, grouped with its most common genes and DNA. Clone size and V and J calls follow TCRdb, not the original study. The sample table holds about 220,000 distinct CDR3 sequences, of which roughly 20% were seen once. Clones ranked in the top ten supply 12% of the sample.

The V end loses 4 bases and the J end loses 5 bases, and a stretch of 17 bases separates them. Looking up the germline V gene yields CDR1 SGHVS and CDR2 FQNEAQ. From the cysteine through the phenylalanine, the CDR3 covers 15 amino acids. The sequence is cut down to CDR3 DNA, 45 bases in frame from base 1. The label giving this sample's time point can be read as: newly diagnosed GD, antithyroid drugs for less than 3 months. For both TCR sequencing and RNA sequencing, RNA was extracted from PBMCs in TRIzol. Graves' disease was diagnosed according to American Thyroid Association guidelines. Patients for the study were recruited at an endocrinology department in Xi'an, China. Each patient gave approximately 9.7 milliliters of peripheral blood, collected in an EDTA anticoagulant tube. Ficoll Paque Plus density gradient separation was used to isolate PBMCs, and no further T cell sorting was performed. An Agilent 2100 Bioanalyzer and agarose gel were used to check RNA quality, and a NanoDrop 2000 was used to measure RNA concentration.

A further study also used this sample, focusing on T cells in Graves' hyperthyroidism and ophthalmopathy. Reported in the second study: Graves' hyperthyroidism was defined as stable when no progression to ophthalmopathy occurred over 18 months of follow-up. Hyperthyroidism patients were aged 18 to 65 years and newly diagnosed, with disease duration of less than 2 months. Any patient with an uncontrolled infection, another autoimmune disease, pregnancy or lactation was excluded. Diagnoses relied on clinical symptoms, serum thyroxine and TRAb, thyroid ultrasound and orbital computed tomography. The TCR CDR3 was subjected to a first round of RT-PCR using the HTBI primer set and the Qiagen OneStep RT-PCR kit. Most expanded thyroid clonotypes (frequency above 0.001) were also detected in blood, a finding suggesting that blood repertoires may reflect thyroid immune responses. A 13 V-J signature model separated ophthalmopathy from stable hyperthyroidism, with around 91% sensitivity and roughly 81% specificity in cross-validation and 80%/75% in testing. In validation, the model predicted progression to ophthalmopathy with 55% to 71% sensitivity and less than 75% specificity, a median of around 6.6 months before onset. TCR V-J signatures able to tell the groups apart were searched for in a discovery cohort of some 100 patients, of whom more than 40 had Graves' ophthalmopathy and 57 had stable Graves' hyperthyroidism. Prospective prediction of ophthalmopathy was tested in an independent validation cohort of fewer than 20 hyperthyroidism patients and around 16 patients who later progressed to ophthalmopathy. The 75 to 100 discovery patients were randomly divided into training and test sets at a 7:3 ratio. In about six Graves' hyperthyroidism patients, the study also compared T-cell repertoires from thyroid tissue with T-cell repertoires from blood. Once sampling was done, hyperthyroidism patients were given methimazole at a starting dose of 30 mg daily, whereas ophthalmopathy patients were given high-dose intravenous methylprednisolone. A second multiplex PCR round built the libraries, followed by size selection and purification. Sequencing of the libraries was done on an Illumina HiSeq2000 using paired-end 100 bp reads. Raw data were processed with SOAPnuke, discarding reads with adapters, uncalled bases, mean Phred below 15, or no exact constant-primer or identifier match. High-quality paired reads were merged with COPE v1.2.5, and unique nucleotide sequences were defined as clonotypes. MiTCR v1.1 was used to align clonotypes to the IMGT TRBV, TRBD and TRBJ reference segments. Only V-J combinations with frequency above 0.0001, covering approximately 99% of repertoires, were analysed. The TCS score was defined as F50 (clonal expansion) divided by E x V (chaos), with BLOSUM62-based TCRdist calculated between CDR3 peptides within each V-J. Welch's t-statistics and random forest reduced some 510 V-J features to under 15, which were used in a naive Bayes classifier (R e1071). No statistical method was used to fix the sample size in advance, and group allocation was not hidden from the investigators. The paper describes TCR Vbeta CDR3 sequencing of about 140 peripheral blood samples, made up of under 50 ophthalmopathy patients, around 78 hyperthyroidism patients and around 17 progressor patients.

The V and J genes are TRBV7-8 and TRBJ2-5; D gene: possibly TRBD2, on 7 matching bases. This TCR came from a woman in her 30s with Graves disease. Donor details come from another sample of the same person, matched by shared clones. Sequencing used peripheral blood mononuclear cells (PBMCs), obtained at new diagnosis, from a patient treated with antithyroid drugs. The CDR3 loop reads CASSSMRGGGETQYF. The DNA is TGTGCCAGCAGCTCTATGAGGGGGGGAGGTGAGACCCAGTACTTC.